The 13 T cell receptor beta chains below all came from one sample that was sequenced in a study of cytomegalovirus exposure and HLA in healthy donors. 13 Jbeta primers and 60 Vbeta primers were used for the PCR. Here immunoSEQ multiplex PCR was the method, and the copy in TCRdb shows in-frame clones only, minus some. The table records roughly 190,000 clones, 65% to 85% of them present only once. Sequenced input: PBMCs. The receptors stem from a female donor in good health and CMV-seronegative.

The V call is TRBV28, the J call TRBJ1-5, with 9 nucleotides matching TRBD1. Germline V gene data show CDR1 as MDHEN and CDR2 as SYDVKM. With 4 bases clipped from V and 4 bases from J, the junction kept 5 bases outside the gene matches. This CDR3 spans 15 amino acids. In DNA form, the CDR3 reads TGTGCCAGCAGTTCCTCACAGGGGGCGAATCAGCCCCAGCATTTT. This translates into CASSSSQGANQPQHF.

The gene calls are TRBV5-4 and TRBJ2-1; 10 nucleotides match TRBD2. With 4 bases clipped from V and 0 bases from J, the junction kept 13 bases outside the gene matches. Germline V gene data show CDR1 as SGHNT and CDR2 as YYREEE (reference sequence). This CDR3 spans 19 amino acids. CDR3: CASSPRPSGGLSSYNEQFF. DNA of the CDR3: TGTGCCAGCAGCCCGAGACCTAGCGGGGGCCTGAGCTCCTACAATGAGCAGTTCTTC.

This clone was seen a single time. This chain links TRBV4-1 with TRBJ1-1; D gene uncertain. The CDR3 loop spans 14 amino acids. V dropped 2 bases and J dropped 4 bases, with 11 bases sitting between them. Germline assignment: CDR1 MGHRA and CDR2 YSYEKL. CDR3 coding DNA: TGCGCCAGCAGCCAACCGCCCTGGGCCACTGAAGCTTTCTTT. Its translation is CASSQPPWATEAFF.

The chain is built from TRBV7-8 and TRBJ2-7; 7 bases fit TRBD1. The CDR3 is 14 amino acids. In germline, CDR1 is SGHVS, CDR2 FQNEAQ. J was trimmed by 1 base and V by 5 bases; bases with no gene match: 5. The CDR3 DNA follows: TGTGCCAGCAGCACTAGACAGGGTTCCTACGAGCAGTACTTC. Amino acid sequence: CASSTRQGSYEQYF.

The rearrangement joins TRBV21-1 to TRBJ1-4. TRBV21-1 is a known pseudogene. This CDR3 is built from 15 residues. This CDR3 is CASSKPGGVLEKLFF. In DNA, the CDR3 is TGTGCCAGCAGCAAACCCGGGGGGGTCCTTGAAAAACTGTTTTTT.

On this clone itself: The sample has other DNA sequences that encode this CDR3 too. J is TRBJ2-1 and V is TRBV9; TRBD2 agrees at 7 bases. This CDR3 contains 15 residues. J lost 0 bases, V lost 4 bases, and 4 bases had no gene match. The V gene's germline CDR1 is SGDLS and CDR2 YYNGEE. CDR3 in amino acids: CASSPGTNSYNEQFF. CDR3 nucleotide sequence: TGTGCCAGCAGCCCAGGGACTAACTCCTACAATGAGCAGTTCTTC.

This chain links TRBV9 with TRBJ1-2; 7 positions match TRBD1. Germline V CDR1 and CDR2: SGDLS, YYNGEE. The CDR3 runs to 13 residues. The trim removed 3 bases at V and 3 bases at J, leaving 2 bases unmatched. The CDR3 protein is CASSGQGYYGYTF. CDR3 in DNA: TGTGCCAGCAGCGGACAGGGATACTATGGCTACACCTTC.

J is TRBJ2-1 and V is TRBV9; D not resolved. The CDR3 has 14 residues. The V end lost 4 bases, the J end lost 3 bases, and 11 bases lay between the germline ends. CDR1 and CDR2 (germline): SGDLS, YYNGEE. The CDR3 here is CASSPTTNYNEQFF. The DNA of the CDR3 is TGTGCCAGCAGCCCTACCACTAACTACAATGAGCAGTTCTTC.

The chain has TRBV4-2 and TRBJ2-1; 7 bases match TRBD2. There are 16 residues in the CDR3. V was pared by 0 bases and J by 12 bases, with 14 bases of the junction left unmatched. CDR1 LGHNA and CDR2 YNFKEQ come from the germline V gene. The chain's CDR3 is CASSQDLASGLPAQFF. The CDR3, as DNA: TGTGCCAGCAGCCAAGATCTGGCTAGCGGCCTTCCCGCGCAGTTCTTC.

A word on this clone: Compared with germline, one end of the junction differs, possibly owing to a read error. J is TRBJ2-7 and V is TRBV18, with 9 nucleotides matching TRBD1. The CDR3 covers 15 residues. CDR1 and CDR2 from the germline V gene are KGHSH and LQKENI. The CDR3 DNA follows: TGTGCCAGCTCAGCCGGGGACAGGGCTCATTTGGGCTTCGACTTC. Its translation: CASSAGDRAHLGFDF.

The chain uses TRBV2 and TRBJ2-5, with D maybe TRBD2 (5 bases). The V gene's germline CDR1 is SNHLY and CDR2 FYNNEI. The V end was cut by 5 bases, the J end by 5 bases, with 15 bases between. CDR3 size: 14 residues. This CDR3 is CASSTGVNPETQYF. Written as DNA, the CDR3 is TGTGCCAGCAGTACCGGGGTTAATCCGGAGACCCAGTACTTC.

The chain carries TRBV5-1 and TRBJ2-2; 9 nucleotides agree with TRBD1. The germline V gene has CDR1 SGHRS and CDR2 YFSETQ. V dropped 4 bases and J dropped 2; count of bases not matched to a gene: 3. The CDR3 length is 15 residues. CDR3 sequence (DNA): TGCGCCAGCAGCCCGACAGGGGGTAACACCGGGGAGCTGTTTTTT. Translating gives CASSPTGGNTGELFF.

This chain links TRBV5-5 with TRBJ1-4; D perhaps matches TRBD1 (5 bases). CDR3 size: 15 residues. Deletions cut 3 bases from V and 4 bases from J, with 13 bases between. Per the germline V gene, CDR1 is SGHKS and CDR2 is YYEKEE (reference sequence). This chain's CDR3 is CASSSAPDSNEKLFF. Here the CDR3 DNA reads TGTGCCAGCAGCTCGGCCCCCGACAGTAATGAAAAACTGTTTTTT.